This T cell receptor beta chain was captured by sequencing in a study of blood T cell repertoires in COVID-19. Across the study: In each case, the material was cDNA or gDNA derived from T cells, B-cell-depleted T cells, or PBMCs.

Under the authors' procedure: By means of reference gene primer amplification, nucleated cell counts were estimated. Profiled with immunoSEQ multiplex PCR; TCRdb holds only in-frame clones, not every one. V and J calls and clone size are those listed in that table; D and trimming were worked out from the DNA. Among around 56,000 clones listed, 81% were seen once. This TCR came from a woman of 80 years or more with active or convalescent COVID-19. Sequencing was performed on peripheral blood.

The CDR3 DNA is TGTGCCAGCAGCTTGGTAGCTCCCTTAGCAGATGAGCAGTTCTTC. This translates into CASSLVAPLADEQFF. The J gene is TRBJ2-1, the V gene TRBV7-9, with D hard to call. The germline V and J ends were trimmed by 3 bases and 8 bases, with 17 bases remaining between them. Germline lookup yields CDR1 SEHNR and CDR2 FQNEAQ (reference sequence). This CDR3 is built from 15 residues.